The entry below describes one TCR beta chain. Study processing details: Estimated nucleated cell counts came from reference gene primer amplification. Using immunoSEQ multiplex PCR, the repertoire was profiled, and TCRdb retains in-frame clones only, with some absent. The V and J calls and clone size were taken over from that table, and D and trimming were inferred from the DNA. The sample contains roughly 170,000 clones, approximately 87% of which appear only once. The source of the sample is a study of blood T cell repertoires in COVID-19. The wider study: Specimens from acute and convalescent COVID-19 originated in the United States, Italy and Spain. T cells, B-cell-depleted T cells, or PBMCs supplied cDNA or gDNA.

Germline CDR1 is SGHNT and CDR2 is YYREEE (reference sequence). This CDR3 comprises 13 residues. The V end was cut by 3 bases, the J end by 6 bases, with 12 bases between. The chain has TRBV5-4 and TRBJ1-2; D is unclear. Sequencing was carried out using peripheral blood. The receptor was derived from a woman younger than 30 who had recovered from COVID-19. The CDR3 sequence is CASSSPGENGYTF. CDR3 nucleotides: TGTGCCAGCAGCTCCCCCGGGGAAAATGGCTACACCTTC.